These 23 T cell receptor beta chains originate from one sample sequenced in a study of T cell repertoires in cytomegalovirus infection. MiXCR was run by TCRdb on the reads, yielding one entry per CDR3 protein. The table shows around 630,000 distinct CDR3 sequences, with approximately 25% occurring only once. The sequencing sample was made of CD8+ T cells from PBMCs. These receptors originate from a human donor in good health (CMV status not recorded). Some clones in this sample may be carry-over from other donors' samples.

The J gene is TRBJ2-1, the V gene TRBV7-2; D is unresolved. The V end lost 2 bases, the J end lost 9 bases, and 2 bases lay between the germline ends. Per germline, CDR1 SGHTA and CDR2 FQGNSA. The CDR3 sequence is 10 residues long. The CDR3 sequence is CASSLSEQFF. The CDR3 nucleotides are TGTGCCAGCAGCTTAAGTGAGCAGTTCTTC.

A few counts support this clonotype. This rearrangement joins TRBV20-1 to TRBJ2-4; D is ambiguous. CDR1 is DFQATT, CDR2 SNEGSKA, per germline (reference sequence). V lost 3 bases to trimming and J lost 3 bases, with 9 bases between them. There are 13 residues in the CDR3. The CDR3 DNA is TGCAGTGCTAGGGGCCTAGGCAAAAACATTCAGTACTTC. Residues: CSARGLGKNIQYF.

This clonotype was detected many times. The chain links TRBV7-8 to TRBJ2-6; TRBD1 is a possible D gene (5 bases). Trimming took 1 base from V and 2 from J, leaving 15 bases between them. CDR3 size: 18 residues. Germline loops: CDR1 SGHVS, CDR2 FQNEAQ. The CDR3 sequence is CASSLDHYTGPGANVLTF. CDR3 nucleotide sequence: TGTGCCAGCAGCTTAGATCACTATACAGGACCTGGGGCCAACGTCCTGACTTTC.

The sample holds many counts of this clonotype. This chain connects TRBV7-6 to TRBJ1-1; possibly TRBD1 for D (6 bases). Germline V lookup: CDR1 SGHVS, CDR2 FNYEAQ. The V and J ends lost 4 bases and 1 base respectively, with 16 bases between them. The length of the CDR3 is 16 residues. CDR3 sequence (DNA): TGTGCCAGCAGCTCCTTTCGACCGGGGGCGAACACTGAAGCTTTCTTT. Protein product: CASSSFRPGANTEAFF.

This clonotype has just a few counts. This sequence joins TRBV20-1 and TRBJ2-3; TRBD1 matches 7 bases. The CDR3 consists of 17 residues. Germline CDR1 DFQATT, CDR2 SNEGSKA (reference sequence). The V gene end was trimmed by 0 bases and the J gene end by 0 bases; junction bases not matched to a gene: 9. CDR3 nucleotide sequence: TGCAGTGCTAGAGACCTGGCCCGGGACAGTAGCACAGATACGCAGTATTTT. Encoded protein: CSARDLARDSSTDTQYF.

Worth noting for this clonotype: This may be a read error: a much more frequent sequence differs by one nucleotide. This chain uses TRBV7-6 with TRBJ1-1; a weak D match, TRBD1 (6 bases). The CDR3 sequence is 14 residues long. CDR1 is SGHVS and CDR2 is FNYEAQ in the germline V gene. The CDR3 DNA reads as TGTGCCAACAGCCCGACGACAGGGAACACTGAAGCTTTCTTT. Amino acids: CANSPTTGNTEAFF.

The sample holds a few counts of this clonotype. The chain is built from TRBV6-5 and TRBJ1-2; TRBD1 is a possible D gene (6 bases). Per germline, CDR1 MNHEY and CDR2 SVGAGI. The CDR3 loop spans 13 amino acids. V lost 4 bases, J lost 8 bases, and 14 bases lay in between. The CDR3 nucleotides are TGTGCCAGCAGTTCCCCCACAGGGAGAGGCTACACCTTC. Its protein product is CASSSPTGRGYTF.

The V and J genes are TRBV28 and TRBJ1-2; the D is unclear. The CDR3 totals 16 residues. The V end lost 3 bases, the J end lost 8 bases, and 22 bases lay between the germline ends. Germline V gene lookup returns CDR1 MDHEN and CDR2 SYDVKM. CDR3 residues: CASSFRIPTHPLGYTF. The CDR3 region has the DNA TGTGCCAGCAGTTTCCGGATTCCAACCCACCCTTTGGGCTACACCTTC.

Many counts were recorded for this clonotype. The V and J genes are TRBV7-8 and TRBJ2-1, with a weak D call TRBD1 (6 bases). The CDR3 extends over 16 amino acids. The germline gives CDR1 SGHVS, CDR2 FQNEAQ. The germline V and J ends were trimmed by 5 bases and 0 bases, with 14 bases remaining between them. The CDR3 DNA follows: TGTGCCAGCAGCCAAGACAGGACGAGCTCCTACAATGAGCAGTTCTTC. Translating gives CASSQDRTSSYNEQFF.

A few counts support this clonotype. The chain is built from TRBV5-5 and TRBJ1-1; 8 bases agree with TRBD1. Germline V gives CDR1 SGHKS, CDR2 YYEKEE (reference sequence). CDR3 size: 16 residues. The trim removed 2 bases at V and 6 bases at J, leaving 12 bases unmatched. This CDR3 is CASSFGEAQGAAEAFF. Written as DNA, the CDR3 is TGTGCCAGCAGCTTCGGAGAAGCGCAGGGGGCGGCTGAAGCTTTCTTT.

This chain connects TRBV10-3 to TRBJ1-2; 9 bases fit TRBD1. Germline CDR1 is ENHRY and CDR2 is SYGVKD. J lost 6 bases, V lost 8 bases, and 4 bases had no gene match. The length of the CDR3 is 12 residues. The CDR3 nucleotides are TGTGCCATCCTACAGGGGGCAAATGGCTACACCTTC. Translated, it gives CAILQGANGYTF.

This clonotype was found a few times. The rearrangement uses TRBV7-9 and TRBJ2-3; 9 nucleotides line up with TRBD2. The CDR3 is 16 residues long. With 2 bases clipped from V and 2 bases from J, the junction kept 5 bases outside the gene matches. Germline lookup yields CDR1 SEHNR and CDR2 FQNEAQ (reference sequence). The CDR3, as DNA: TGTGCCAGCAGCTTACCCGCTAGCGGGGACACAGATACGCAGTATTTT. Protein: CASSLPASGDTDTQYF.

The chain joins TRBV28 to TRBJ2-5; 10 nucleotides align to TRBD2. The V segment lost 2 bases and the J segment 4 bases; nucleotides outside the gene matches: 4. CDR1 and CDR2 from the germline V gene are MDHEN and SYDVKM. The CDR3 consists of 15 residues. DNA of the CDR3: TGTGCCAGCAGTTTACTAGCGGGGGTAGGAGAGACCCAGTACTTC. This sequence encodes CASSLLAGVGETQYF.

The chain recombines TRBV6-5 with TRBJ2-2, with a possible D match to TRBD2 (5 bases). Trimming removed 1 base from V and 7 bases from J, with 10 bases in between. The germline gives CDR1 MNHEY, CDR2 SVGAGI. The length of the CDR3 is 14 residues. CDR3 nucleotides: TGTGCCAGCAGTTACTTTGGACGGGGCGGGGAGCTGTTTTTT. Translated, it gives CASSYFGRGGELFF.

This clonotype was counted at least ten times. This chain joins TRBV7-2 and TRBJ2-5, with 7 nucleotides matching TRBD2. V lost 5 bases to trimming and J lost 1 base; unmatched junction nucleotides: 4. The CDR3 consists of 14 residues. From germline, CDR1 is SGHTA and CDR2 FQGNSA. The CDR3 spells CASSLIAGQETQYF. CDR3 nucleotide sequence: TGTGCCAGCAGCCTAATAGCGGGCCAAGAGACCCAGTACTTC.

This sequence joins TRBV11-2 and TRBJ2-5; D uncertain. Germline V gene sequence: CDR1 SGHAT, CDR2 FQNNGV. The CDR3 length is 13 residues. The V end lost 6 bases, the J end lost 2 bases, and 10 bases lay between the germline ends. Here the CDR3 DNA reads TGTGCCAGCAGGGAAGCCCGACAAGAGACCCAGTACTTC. Translating it yields CASREARQETQYF.

The chain combines TRBV19 with TRBJ2-3; 12 bases line up with TRBD2. This CDR3 spans 19 amino acids. Germline lookup yields CDR1 LNHDA and CDR2 SQIVND (reference sequence). Trimming cost V 4 bases and J 0 bases; bases outside gene matches: 11. The CDR3 bases are TGTGCCAGTAGTACGCTCGGACTAGCGGGGCTTACAAGCACAGATACGCAGTATTTT. This encodes CASSTLGLAGLTSTDTQYF.

V usage is TRBV5-1 and J usage is TRBJ2-1; 9 bases agree with TRBD2. Germline CDR1 and CDR2: SGHRS and YFSETQ. The CDR3 extends over 16 amino acids. J lost 2 bases, V lost 5 bases, and 8 bases had no gene match. CDR3 residues: CASRFGRGGPYNEQFF. The CDR3 region has the DNA TGCGCCAGCAGATTTGGGCGGGGGGGCCCCTACAATGAGCAGTTCTTC. Full variable domain (remainder filled in from reference TRBV5-1 and TRBJ2-1): KAGVTQTPRYLIKTRGQQVTLSCSPISGHRSVSWYQQTPGQGLQFLFEYFSETQRNKGNFPGRFSGRQFSNSRSEMNVSTLELGDSALYLCASRFGRGGPYNEQFFGPGTRLTVL.

On this clonotype: Possible read error: a much larger clone is one base away. The chain combines TRBV28 with TRBJ2-4; 7 positions agree with TRBD1. The CDR3 is made up of 15 amino acids. Per the germline V gene, CDR1 is MDHEN and CDR2 is SYDVKM. CDR3: CDSTLGQLAKNIQYF. CDR3 sequence (DNA): TGTGACAGCACCCTGGGACAGCTAGCCAAAAACATTCAGTACTTC.

This clonotype came up many times. The rearrangement links TRBV29-1 to TRBJ2-7; D is uncertain. The CDR3 consists of 13 residues. Between the trimmed V and J ends, which lost 4 bases and 3 bases, there was a span of 13 bases. Germline lookup yields CDR1 SQVTM and CDR2 ANQGSEA. The CDR3 loop reads CSVVLRSIYEQYF. As DNA, the CDR3 is TGCAGCGTTGTCCTGCGGAGTATCTACGAGCAGTACTTC.

Note on this clonotype: A much larger clone differs from this one at a single base, so this may be a read error. The genes are TRBV28 and TRBJ1-5; tentative D call: TRBD1 (5 bases). The CDR3 consists of 15 residues. Germline V gene lookup returns CDR1 MDHEN and CDR2 SYDVKM. V was clipped by 3 bases and J by 3 bases, with 12 bases between them. The CDR3 sequence is CASSFVQGDNQPQHF. CDR3 coding DNA: TGTGCCAGCAGTTTTGTTCAGGGCGACAATCAGCCCCAGCATTTT.

A word on this clonotype: Mismatch with germline at one junction end may stem from a read error. The J gene is TRBJ2-1, the V gene TRBV5-6; 12 bases fit TRBD1. The CDR3 covers 15 residues. Per the germline V gene, CDR1 is SGHDT and CDR2 is YYEEEE. The CDR3 DNA sequence: TGTGCCAGCAGTTTGGGACAGGGGGCGGGGGATGAGCAGTTCTTC. This codes for CASSLGQGAGDEQFF.

This clonotype has a handful of counts. The rearrangement uses TRBV13 and TRBJ2-7; D is perhaps TRBD1 or TRBD2 (6 bases each). Germline CDR1 reads PRHDT; CDR2 reads FYEKMQ (reference sequence). V was trimmed by 4 bases and J by 6 bases, leaving 22 bases between them. The CDR3 sequence is 16 residues long. The CDR3, as DNA: TGTGCCAGCAGCTCAAACTTGGAGGGCAGGGGAGGCGAGCAGTACGTC. This codes for CASSSNLEGRGGEQYV.